This T cell receptor beta chain comes out of a study of a mutant IDH1 vaccine in newly diagnosed glioma. Overall study: The initiation of vaccination occurred 4-6 weeks after radiotherapy alone, or with temozolomide cycles. Previous treatment comprised radiotherapy, temozolomide, or both, mostly both.

TCRdb's table, derived via immunoSEQ multiplex PCR, lists solely in-frame clones and lacks some. Among about 50,000 clones, roughly 76% were seen once, and the ten largest hold roughly 5.3%. The CDR3 is 16 residues long. The germline V gene encodes CDR1 LGHNA and CDR2 YSLEER. V lost 0 bases and J lost 2; bases outside the gene matches: 3. Time point indicated: week 47, end of study. Each dose delivered 300 ug of mutant IDH1 20-mer peptide subcutaneously with imiquimod. Across weeks 1, 3, 5, 7, 11, 15, 19 and 23, patients received a vaccination each time, eight in all. Tumors from donors were new WHO grade 3 or 4 IDH1-mutant astrocytomas with ATRX loss. Remarks on this clone: As yet, its antigen is unknown.

The chain combines TRBV4-3 with TRBJ2-2; TRBD2 matches 7 bases. This specimen was PBMCs, taken from a glioma patient whose treatment included an IDH1 peptide vaccine. The clonotype was recovered from a man aged 50-59 years with glioma. The CDR3 nucleotides read TGCGCCAGCAGCCAAGATGGGACTACAAACACCGGGGAGCTGTTTTTT. It codes for CASSQDGTTNTGELFF.